The source of this T cell receptor beta chain is a study of a mutant IDH1 vaccine in newly diagnosed glioma. Germline CDR1 and CDR2: SGHKS and YYEKEE (reference sequence). The V gene end was trimmed by 4 bases and the J gene end by 5 bases; junction bases not matched to a gene: 6. The CDR3 sequence is 14 residues long. Profiling relied on immunoSEQ multiplex PCR, and the TCRdb table lists in-frame clones only, not all of them. This table holds under 35,000 clones, under 80% found once. To note about this clone: The antigen remains unidentified.

Sample time point: week 35, safety follow-up. The vaccine gave 300 ug of a 20-mer mutant IDH1 peptide subcutaneously per dose. This receptor was obtained from a man aged 45 to 65 with glioma. The source was PBMCs, collected from a glioma patient whose treatment included an IDH1 peptide vaccine. V gene TRBV5-5 combines with J gene TRBJ2-3; 8 bases are a match to TRBD2. The CDR3 sequence is CASSQSAGVDTQYF. The CDR3 DNA reads as TGTGCCAGCAGCCAATCAGCGGGAGTAGATACGCAGTATTTT. Together with reference TRBV5-5 and TRBJ2-3, the CDR3 gives the full variable domain: DAGVTQSPTHLIKTRGQQVTLRCSPISGHKSVSWYQQVLGQGPQFIFQYYEKEERGRGNFPDRFSARQFPNYSSELNVNALLLGDSALYLCASSQSAGVDTQYFGPGTRLTVL.